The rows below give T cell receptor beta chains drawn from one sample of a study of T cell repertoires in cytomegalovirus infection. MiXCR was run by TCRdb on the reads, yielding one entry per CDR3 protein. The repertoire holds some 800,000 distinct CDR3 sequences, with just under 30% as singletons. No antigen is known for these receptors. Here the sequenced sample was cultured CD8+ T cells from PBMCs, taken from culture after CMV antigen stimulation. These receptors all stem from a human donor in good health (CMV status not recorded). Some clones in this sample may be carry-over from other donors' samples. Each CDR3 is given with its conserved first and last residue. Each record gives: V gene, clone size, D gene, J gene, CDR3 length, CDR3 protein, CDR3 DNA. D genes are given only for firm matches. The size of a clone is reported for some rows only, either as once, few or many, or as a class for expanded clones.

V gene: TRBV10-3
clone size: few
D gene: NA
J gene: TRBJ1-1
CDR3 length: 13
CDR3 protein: CAISESVTTEAFF
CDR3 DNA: TGTGCCATCAGTGAGTCGGTCACCACTGAAGCTTTCTTT

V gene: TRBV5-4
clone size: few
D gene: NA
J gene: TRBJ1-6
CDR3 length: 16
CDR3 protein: CASSLDRPGSRSPLHF
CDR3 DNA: TGTGCCAGCAGCTTGGACAGGCCCGGATCTCGTTCACCCCTCCACTTT

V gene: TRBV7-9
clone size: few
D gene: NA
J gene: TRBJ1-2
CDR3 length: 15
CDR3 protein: CASSGPRDKIYGYTF
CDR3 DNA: TGTGCCAGCAGCGGGCCCCGGGACAAAATTTATGGCTACACCTTC

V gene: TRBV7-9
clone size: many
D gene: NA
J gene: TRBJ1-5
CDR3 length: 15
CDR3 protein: CASSSGSDSNQPQHF
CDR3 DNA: TGTGCCAGCAGCTCGGGTTCGGATAGCAATCAGCCCCAGCATTTT

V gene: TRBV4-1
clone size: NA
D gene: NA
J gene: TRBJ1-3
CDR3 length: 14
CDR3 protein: CASSHTGLDNTIYF
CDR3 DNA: TGCGCCAGCAGCCACACGGGCCTGGATAACACCATATATTTT

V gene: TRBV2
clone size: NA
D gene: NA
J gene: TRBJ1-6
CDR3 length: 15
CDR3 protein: CASKGGRGGGSPLHF
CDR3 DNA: TGTGCCAGCAAAGGCGGCCGGGGAGGAGGGTCACCCCTCCACTTT

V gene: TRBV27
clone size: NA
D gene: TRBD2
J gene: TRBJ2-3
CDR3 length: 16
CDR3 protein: CASSLSGGGAGDTQYF
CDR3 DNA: TGTGCCAGCAGTTTATCGGGCGGGGGGGCCGGAGATACGCAGTATTTT

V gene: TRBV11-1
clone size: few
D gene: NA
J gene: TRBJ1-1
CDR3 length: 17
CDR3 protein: CASRGSQLGRKNTEAFF
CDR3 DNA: TGTGCCAGCAGGGGGTCACAGCTTGGGAGGAAGAACACTGAAGCTTTCTTT

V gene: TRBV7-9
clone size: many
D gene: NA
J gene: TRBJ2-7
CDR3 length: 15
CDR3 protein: CASSLGGIQDDEQYF
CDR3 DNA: TGTGCCAGCAGCTTAGGGGGGATCCAGGATGACGAGCAGTACTTC

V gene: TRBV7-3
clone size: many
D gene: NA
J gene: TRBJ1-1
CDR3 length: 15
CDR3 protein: CASSLIRRMNTEAFF
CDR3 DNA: TGTGCCAGCAGCTTAATACGAAGAATGAACACTGAAGCTTTCTTT

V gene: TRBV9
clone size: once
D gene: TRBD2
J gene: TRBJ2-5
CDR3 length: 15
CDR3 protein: CASSVGTSGEETQYF
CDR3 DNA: TGTGCCAGCAGCGTTGGGACTAGCGGGGAAGAGACCCAGTACTTC

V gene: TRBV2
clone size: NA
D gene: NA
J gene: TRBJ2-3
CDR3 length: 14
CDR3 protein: CASSPPWDTDTQYF
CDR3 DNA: TGTGCCAGCAGTCCTCCTTGGGACACAGATACGCAGTATTTT

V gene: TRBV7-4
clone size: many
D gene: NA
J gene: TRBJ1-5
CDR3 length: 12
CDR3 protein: CASSLSNQPQHF
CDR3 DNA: TGTGCCAGCAGCCTTAGCAATCAGCCCCAGCATTTT

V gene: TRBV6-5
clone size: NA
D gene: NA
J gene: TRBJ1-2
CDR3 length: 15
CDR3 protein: CASSYRLSVNYGYTF
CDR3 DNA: TGTGCCAGCAGTTACCGGCTAAGTGTTAACTATGGCTACACCTTC

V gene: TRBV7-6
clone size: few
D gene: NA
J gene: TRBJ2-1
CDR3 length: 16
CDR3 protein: CASSLKEVVTYNEQFF
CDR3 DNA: TGTGCCAGCAGCTTAAAGGAAGTTGTCACCTACAATGAGCAGTTCTTC

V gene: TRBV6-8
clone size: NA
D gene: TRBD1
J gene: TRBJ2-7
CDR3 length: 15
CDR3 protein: CASRGPGQGSYEQYF
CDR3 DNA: TGTGCCAGCAGGGGACCGGGACAGGGGTCCTACGAGCAGTACTTC

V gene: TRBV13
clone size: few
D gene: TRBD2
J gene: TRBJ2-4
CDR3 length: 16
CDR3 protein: CASSLWAGGAKNIQYF
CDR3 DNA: TGTGCCAGCAGCTTATGGGCGGGGGGCGCCAAAAACATTCAGTACTTC

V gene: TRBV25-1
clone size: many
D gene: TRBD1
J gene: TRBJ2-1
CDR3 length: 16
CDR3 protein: CASSAQDRGRVNEQFF
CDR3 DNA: TGTGCCAGCAGTGCCCAGGACAGGGGGCGTGTAAATGAGCAGTTCTTC

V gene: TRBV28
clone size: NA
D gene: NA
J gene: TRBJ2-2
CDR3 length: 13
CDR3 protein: CASEGIVTGELFF
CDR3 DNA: TGTGCCAGCGAGGGGATTGTGACCGGGGAGCTGTTTTTT

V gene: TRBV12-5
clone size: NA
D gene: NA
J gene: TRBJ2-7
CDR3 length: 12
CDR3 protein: CASGGSSTSEYF
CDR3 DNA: TGTGCTAGTGGTGGGTCATCTACGAGCGAATACTTC

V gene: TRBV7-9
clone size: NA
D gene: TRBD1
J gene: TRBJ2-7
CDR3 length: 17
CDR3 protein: CASSRPGTGGRNYEQYF
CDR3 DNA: TGTGCCAGCAGCCGTCCCGGGACAGGGGGCCGCAACTACGAGCAGTACTTC

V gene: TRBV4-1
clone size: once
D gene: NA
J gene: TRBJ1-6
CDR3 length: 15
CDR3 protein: CASSQDIRRGSPLHF
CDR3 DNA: TGCGCCAGCAGCCAAGATATCCGCCGGGGTTCACCCCTCCACTTT

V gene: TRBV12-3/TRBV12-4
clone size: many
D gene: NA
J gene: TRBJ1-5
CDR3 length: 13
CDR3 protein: CASSIGLEQPQHF
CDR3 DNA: TGTGCCAGCAGTATAGGTCTGGAGCAGCCCCAGCATTTT

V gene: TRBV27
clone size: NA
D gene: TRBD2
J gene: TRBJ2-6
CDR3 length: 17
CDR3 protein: CASSFGGSLSGANVLTF
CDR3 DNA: TGTGCCAGCAGTTTCGGGGGGTCTCTCTCTGGGGCCAACGTCCTGACTTTC

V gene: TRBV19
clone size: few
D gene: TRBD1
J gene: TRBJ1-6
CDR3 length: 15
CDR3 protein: CASSITGTGVFPLHF
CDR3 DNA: TGTGCCAGTAGTATAACGGGGACAGGGGTCTTTCCCCTCCACTTT

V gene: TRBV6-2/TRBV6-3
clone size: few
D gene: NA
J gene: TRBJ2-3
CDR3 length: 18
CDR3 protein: CASSTGQRGGEGADTQYF
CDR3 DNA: TGTGCCAGCAGTACTGGGCAGAGGGGGGGGGAAGGGGCAGATACGCAGTATTTT